Shown below are 24 T cell receptor beta chains from a single sample sequenced in a study of shared clonotypes between healthy human individuals. Profiled with immunoSEQ multiplex PCR; TCRdb holds only in-frame clones, not every one. The sample gives under 300,000 clones, 65% of which show up once; approximately 12% is in the top ten. What was sequenced was memory CD4+ T cells sorted from blood. As for subset: CD45RA-negative fraction. These receptors came from a man aged 25 to 40 in good health.

A single count supports this clone. The J gene is TRBJ1-4, the V gene TRBV7-9; TRBD1 matches at 7 bases. The CDR3 has 15 residues. Per the germline V gene, CDR1 is SEHNR and CDR2 is FQNEAQ (reference sequence). Trimming at V came to 5 bases and at J to 2 bases, leaving 5 bases not matched to a gene. The CDR3 nucleotides read TGTGCCAGCAGCCTCCCGACAGGGACTAATGAAAAACTGTTTTTT. It codes for CASSLPTGTNEKLFF.

J is TRBJ1-5 and V is TRBV15; 8 nucleotides match TRBD1. The V and J ends lost 5 bases and 8 bases, in that order; junction bases with no gene match: 11. Germline assignment: CDR1 LNHNV and CDR2 YYDKDF (reference sequence). The CDR3 has 15 residues. The CDR3 DNA follows: TGTGCCACCAGCTTAGACAGGGGAAGGATCAAGCCCCAGCATTTT. This translates into CATSLDRGRIKPQHF.

The gene calls are TRBV29-1 and TRBJ2-2; D might be TRBD1 or TRBD2, each matching 5 bases. CDR1 SQVTM and CDR2 ANQGSEA come from the germline V gene. The CDR3 runs 13 residues. V lost 4 bases, J lost 6 bases, and 12 bases lay in between. The CDR3 sequence is CSVVRGGSGELFF. The CDR3 bases are TGCAGCGTTGTTCGTGGGGGATCCGGGGAGCTGTTTTTT.

This clone has only a few counts. The chain employs TRBV25-1 and TRBJ2-5; D unresolved. The V and J ends lost 4 bases and 1 base respectively, with 10 bases between them. This CDR3 region has 14 residues. Germline V lookup: CDR1 MGHDK, CDR2 SYGVNS. CDR3 bases: TGTGCCAGCAGTGGTCTCAGCCCCCAAGAGACCCAGTACTTC. Residues: CASSGLSPQETQYF. The full variable domain, its missing parts supplied by reference TRBV25-1 and TRBJ2-5, is EADIYQTPRYLVIGTGKKITLECSQTMGHDKMYWYQQDPGMELHLIHYSYGVNSTEKGDLSSESTVSRIRTEHFPLTLESARPSHTSQYLCASSGLSPQETQYFGPGTRLLVL.

The rearrangement uses TRBV10-1 and TRBJ2-1; D unresolved. The CDR3 has 11 amino acids. V lost 11 bases and J lost 6, with 11 bases in between. Germline-derived CDR1 and CDR2 are WNHNN and SYGVQD (reference sequence). In DNA form, the CDR3 reads TGCGCCTCCAAGGACGGCAATGAGCAGTTCTTC. Protein: CASKDGNEQFF.

The genes are TRBV19 and TRBJ2-3; 8 bases map to TRBD2. The V segment lost 5 bases and the J segment 4 bases; nucleotides outside the gene matches: 2. Germline loops: CDR1 LNHDA, CDR2 SQIVND (reference sequence). This CDR3 is 13 amino acids long. The CDR3: CASSFGRADTQYF. The CDR3 DNA follows: TGTGCCAGTAGTTTCGGGAGGGCAGATACGCAGTATTTT.

The CDR3 loop reads CASSLGRLNEKLFF. CDR3 nucleotides: TGTGCCAGCAGCTTAGGCAGATTAAATGAAAAACTGTTTTTT. J is TRBJ1-4 and V is TRBV7-8, with D uncertain. The CDR3 contains 14 residues. Trimming removed 1 base at V and 5 bases at J, with 8 bases between. Looked up from germline, CDR1 is SGHVS and CDR2 is FQNEAQ.

The V call is TRBV5-1, the J call TRBJ2-3; D remains ambiguous. Trimming stripped 7 bases from V and 2 bases from J, with 5 bases between. CDR1 is SGHRS, CDR2 YFSETQ, per germline. The CDR3 is made up of 11 amino acids. The CDR3 is CASYDTDTQYF. The CDR3 nucleotides read TGCGCCAGCTATGACACAGATACGCAGTATTTT.

The chain recombines TRBV6-4 with TRBJ2-1; 9 nucleotides match TRBD2. The CDR3 covers 14 residues. Trimming removed 3 bases from V and 3 bases from J; junction bases left unmatched: 0. Germline lookup yields CDR1 MRHNA and CDR2 SNTAGT. For the CDR3, the DNA is TGTGCCAGCAGTGAGCGGGAGGGCTACAATGAGCAGTTCTTC. Its translation is CASSEREGYNEQFF.

Concerning this clone itself: The junction departs from germline at one end; a sequencing error may be responsible. The DNA of the CDR3 is TGTGCCAGCACCGGGGACAGAGCAAACTTC. It encodes CASTGDRANF. The rearrangement uses TRBV6-5 and TRBJ1-2, with 7 bases identical to TRBD1. Germline V lookup: CDR1 MNHEY, CDR2 SVGAGI. This CDR3 contains 10 residues.

This clone was counted once. This chain connects TRBV28 to TRBJ2-2, with 7 positions matching TRBD1. The J segment lost 2 bases and the V segment lost 11 bases, leaving 17 bases of the junction unmatched. Germline-derived CDR1 and CDR2 are MDHEN and SYDVKM. This CDR3 contains 17 residues. The CDR3 region is CAGRRDSPLDNTGELFF. The CDR3 DNA reads as TGTGCCGGCCGAAGGGACAGCCCATTAGACAACACCGGGGAGCTGTTTTTT.

J is TRBJ2-2 and V is TRBV29-1; 8 bases fit TRBD1. This CDR3 has 14 residues. The V gene end was trimmed by 7 bases and the J gene end by 1 base; junction bases not matched to a gene: 5. Germline V gene sequence: CDR1 SQVTM, CDR2 ANQGSEA. The chain's CDR3 is CSGYRGKNTGELFF. Written as DNA, the CDR3 is TGCAGCGGCTACAGGGGGAAGAACACCGGGGAGCTGTTTTTT.

This clone has a handful of counts. The genes are TRBV23-1 and TRBJ1-5; possibly TRBD1 for D (5 bases). TRBV23-1 is treated as an ORF (open reading frame) with a function not yet certain. The V and J ends lost 2 bases and 4 bases respectively, with 21 bases between them. The CDR3 is 18 residues long. The CDR3 loop is CASSQPQPVGWTNQPQHF. CDR3 bases: TGCGCCAGCAGTCAACCCCAGCCGGTGGGCTGGACAAATCAGCCCCAGCATTTT.

This rearrangement joins TRBV19 to TRBJ1-5; 7 bases are a match to TRBD1. J gave up 4 bases and V 7 bases, and 7 bases lay outside the gene matches. The V gene's germline CDR1 is LNHDA and CDR2 SQIVND (reference sequence). This CDR3 spans 14 amino acids. The DNA of the CDR3 is TGTGCCAGTACCTTGACAGGGCATAATCAGCCCCAGCATTTT. Its translation is CASTLTGHNQPQHF.

This chain links TRBV27 with TRBJ1-3; D remains unclear. This CDR3 comprises 13 residues. V was pared by 5 bases and J by 7 bases, with 12 bases between. Looked up from germline, CDR1 is MNHEY and CDR2 is SMNVEV (reference sequence). The CDR3 loop is CASSLIMGNTIYF. CDR3 coding DNA: TGTGCCAGCAGTCTAATAATGGGGAACACCATATATTTT.

V is TRBV5-1 and J is TRBJ2-3, with D unresolved. This CDR3 is built from 14 residues. Germline CDR1 and CDR2: SGHRS and YFSETQ. Trimming took 5 bases from V and 4 from J, leaving 14 bases between them. The CDR3 sequence is CASSSDRPADTQYF. CDR3 coding DNA: TGCGCCAGCAGTTCGGACCGCCCCGCAGATACGCAGTATTTT.

The CDR3 nucleotides read TGCGCCAGCAGTGAGACAGGCGGGATGAAGTCCTACGAGCAGTACTTC. It encodes CASSETGGMKSYEQYF. The chain carries TRBV10-2 and TRBJ2-7; perhaps TRBD2 as D (6 bases). The V gene's germline CDR1 is WSHSY and CDR2 SAAADI. The CDR3 sequence is 16 residues long. V lost 2 bases and J lost 1, with 15 bases in between.

The chain couples TRBV4-2 to TRBJ1-3; TRBD1 might be the D (5 bases). CDR1 is LGHNA and CDR2 is YNFKEQ in the germline V gene. This CDR3 contains 15 residues. V lost 3 bases to trimming and J lost 0 bases, with 9 bases between them. CDR3 amino acids: CASSQTESSGNTIYF. In DNA form, the CDR3 reads TGTGCCAGCAGCCAGACAGAAAGCTCTGGAAACACCATATATTTT.

The gene calls are TRBV15 and TRBJ2-7; 10 nucleotides agree with TRBD2. Germline values: CDR1 LNHNV, CDR2 YYDKDF (reference sequence). V lost 4 bases, J lost 4 bases, and 4 bases stayed unmatched. The CDR3 length is 14 residues. The CDR3 protein is CATSILAGPYEQYF. The CDR3 DNA is TGTGCCACCAGCATACTAGCGGGACCTTACGAGCAGTACTTC.

This clone has just one count. The chain is built from TRBV9 and TRBJ2-3, with TRBD2 matching over 7 bases. Per germline, CDR1 SGDLS and CDR2 YYNGEE. This CDR3 is built from 15 residues. V dropped 3 bases and J dropped 4; count of bases not matched to a gene: 8. CDR3 protein: CASSAHGLGADTQYF. CDR3 DNA: TGTGCCAGCAGCGCCCATGGACTAGGCGCAGATACGCAGTATTTT.

This clone was counted only a few times. The chain carries TRBV5-4 and TRBJ2-1; D uncertain. CDR1 is SGHNT and CDR2 is YYREEE in the germline V gene (reference sequence). The CDR3 loop spans 15 amino acids. The V gene lost 0 bases and the J gene lost 0 bases, with 7 bases spanning the gap. CDR3 sequence reads: CASSLAGSSYNEQFF. In DNA, the CDR3 is TGTGCCAGCAGCTTGGCAGGAAGCTCCTACAATGAGCAGTTCTTC.

This clone has only one observation. The V gene is TRBV2, the J gene TRBJ1-2, with D tentatively TRBD1 (5 bases). V lost 7 bases to trimming and J lost 0 bases, with 12 bases between them. CDR1 is SNHLY, CDR2 FYNNEI, per germline. The CDR3 extends over 14 amino acids. The CDR3 nucleotides are TGTGCCAGCATGAGGGGTCGGGCTAACTATGGCTACACCTTC. Protein: CASMRGRANYGYTF.

This clone was seen only a few times. The chain joins TRBV29-1 to TRBJ2-1; possible D gene TRBD2, 7 bases. Deletions cut 7 bases from V and 3 bases from J, with 19 bases between. CDR3 length: 15 residues. From germline, CDR1 is SQVTM and CDR2 ANQGSEA. The CDR3 reads CSAGIGGGGYNEQFF. DNA of the CDR3: TGCAGCGCCGGAATTGGGGGAGGGGGCTACAATGAGCAGTTCTTC.

The chain links TRBV28 to TRBJ2-7; a possible D gene is TRBD1 (6 bases). CDR3 length: 15 amino acids. Germline values: CDR1 MDHEN, CDR2 SYDVKM. The V and J ends lost 5 bases and 0 bases respectively, with 14 bases between them. CDR3 nucleotide sequence: TGTGCCAGCAGTATAGGGACATTTAGCTCCTACGAGCAGTACTTC. It specifies CASSIGTFSSYEQYF. Full variable domain (missing parts from reference TRBV28 and TRBJ2-7): DVKVTQSSRYLVKRTGEKVFLECVQDMDHENMFWYRQDPGLGLRLIYFSYDVKMKEKGDIPEGYSVSREKKERFSLILESASTNQTSMYLCASSIGTFSSYEQYFGPGTRLTVT.